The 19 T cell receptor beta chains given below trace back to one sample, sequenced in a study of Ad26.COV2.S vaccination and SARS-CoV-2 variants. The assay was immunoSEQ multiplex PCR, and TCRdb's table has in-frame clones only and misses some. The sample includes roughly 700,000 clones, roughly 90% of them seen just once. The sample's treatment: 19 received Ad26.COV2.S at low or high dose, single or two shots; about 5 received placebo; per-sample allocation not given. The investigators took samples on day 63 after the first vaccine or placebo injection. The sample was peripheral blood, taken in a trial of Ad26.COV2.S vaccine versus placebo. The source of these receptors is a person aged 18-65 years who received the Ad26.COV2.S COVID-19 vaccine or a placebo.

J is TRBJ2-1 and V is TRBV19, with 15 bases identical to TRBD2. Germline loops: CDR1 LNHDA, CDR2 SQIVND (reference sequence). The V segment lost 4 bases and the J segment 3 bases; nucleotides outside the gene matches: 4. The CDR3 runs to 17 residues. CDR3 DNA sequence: TGTGCCAGTAGTACCCTGGGACTAGCGGGGGGCTACAATGAGCAGTTCTTC. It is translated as CASSTLGLAGGYNEQFF.

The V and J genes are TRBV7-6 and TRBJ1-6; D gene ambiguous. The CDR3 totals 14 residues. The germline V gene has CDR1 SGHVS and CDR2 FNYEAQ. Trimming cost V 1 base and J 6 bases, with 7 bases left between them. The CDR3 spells CASSLVESNSPLHF. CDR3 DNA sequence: TGTGCCAGCAGCTTAGTTGAGAGTAATTCACCCCTCCACTTT.

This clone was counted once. The CDR3 nucleotides are TGTGCCAGCAGTTTTTTAGCGGGAGGGCCAAAAGAGACCCAGTACTTC. Translated: CASSFLAGGPKETQYF. This chain joins TRBV27 and TRBJ2-5, with 11 bases matching TRBD2. The germline CDR1 and CDR2 sequences are MNHEY and SMNVEV (reference sequence). V shed 3 bases and J 3 bases; nucleotides not matched to a gene: 6. The CDR3 has 16 residues.

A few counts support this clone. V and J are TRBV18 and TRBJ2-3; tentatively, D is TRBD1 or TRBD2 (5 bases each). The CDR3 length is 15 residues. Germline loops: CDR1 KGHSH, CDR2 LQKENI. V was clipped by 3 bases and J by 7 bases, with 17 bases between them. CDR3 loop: CASSPAGSGAYTQYF. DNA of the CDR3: TGTGCCAGCTCACCCGCAGGTTCCGGGGCGTATACGCAGTATTTT.

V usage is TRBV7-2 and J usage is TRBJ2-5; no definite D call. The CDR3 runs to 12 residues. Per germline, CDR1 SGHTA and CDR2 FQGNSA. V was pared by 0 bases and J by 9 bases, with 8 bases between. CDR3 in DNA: TGTGCCAGCAGCTTAGCGGGTGTGGCCCAGTACTTC. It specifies CASSLAGVAQYF.

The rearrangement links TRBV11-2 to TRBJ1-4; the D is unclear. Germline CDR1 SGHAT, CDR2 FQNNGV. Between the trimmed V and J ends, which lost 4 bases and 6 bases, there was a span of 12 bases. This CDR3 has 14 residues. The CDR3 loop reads CASSSTTEDEKLFF. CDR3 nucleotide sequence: TGTGCCAGCAGCTCAACAACGGAGGATGAAAAACTGTTTTTT.

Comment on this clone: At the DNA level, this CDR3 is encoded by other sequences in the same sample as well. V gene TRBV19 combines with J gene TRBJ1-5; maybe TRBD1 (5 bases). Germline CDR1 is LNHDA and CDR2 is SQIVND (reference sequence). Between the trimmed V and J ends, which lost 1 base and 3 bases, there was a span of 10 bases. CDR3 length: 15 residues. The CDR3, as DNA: TGTGCCAGTAGTATAGGTCCAGGGCCCAATCAGCCCCAGCATTTT. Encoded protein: CASSIGPGPNQPQHF.

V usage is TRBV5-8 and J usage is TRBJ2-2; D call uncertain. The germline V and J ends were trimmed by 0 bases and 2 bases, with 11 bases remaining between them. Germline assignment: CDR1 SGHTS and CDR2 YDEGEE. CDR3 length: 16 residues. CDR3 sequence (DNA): TGTGCCAGCAGCTTGGGGACGGTCCTAAACACCGGGGAGCTGTTTTTT. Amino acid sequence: CASSLGTVLNTGELFF.

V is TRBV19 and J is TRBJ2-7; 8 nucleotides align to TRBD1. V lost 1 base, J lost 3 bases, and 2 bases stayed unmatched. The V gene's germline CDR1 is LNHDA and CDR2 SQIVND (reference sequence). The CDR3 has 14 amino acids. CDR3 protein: CASSIGQGIYEQYF. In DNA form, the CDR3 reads TGTGCCAGTAGTATAGGACAGGGGATCTACGAGCAGTACTTC.

The CDR3 nucleotides read TGCGCCAGCAGCCTATTTCCCGGGGAGCTGTTTTTT. Translated: CASSLFPGELFF. The genes are TRBV4-1 and TRBJ2-2, with no clear D. Germline CDR1 and CDR2: MGHRA and YSYEKL. Deletions cut 4 bases from V and 6 bases from J, with 6 bases between. The length of the CDR3 is 12 residues.

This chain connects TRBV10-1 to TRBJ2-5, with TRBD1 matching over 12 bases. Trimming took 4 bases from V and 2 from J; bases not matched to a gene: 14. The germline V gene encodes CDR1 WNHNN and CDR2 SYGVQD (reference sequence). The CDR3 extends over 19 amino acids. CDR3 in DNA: TGCGCCAGCAGTGGCGAGGGGGACAGGGGGCGCCCAGGTCAAGAGACCCAGTACTTC. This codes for CASSGEGDRGRPGQETQYF.

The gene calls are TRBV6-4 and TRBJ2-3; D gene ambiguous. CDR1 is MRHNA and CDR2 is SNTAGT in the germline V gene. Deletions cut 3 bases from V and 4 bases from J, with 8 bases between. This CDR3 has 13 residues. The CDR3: CASSESRADTQYF. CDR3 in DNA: TGTGCCAGCAGTGAGTCCCGGGCAGATACGCAGTATTTT.

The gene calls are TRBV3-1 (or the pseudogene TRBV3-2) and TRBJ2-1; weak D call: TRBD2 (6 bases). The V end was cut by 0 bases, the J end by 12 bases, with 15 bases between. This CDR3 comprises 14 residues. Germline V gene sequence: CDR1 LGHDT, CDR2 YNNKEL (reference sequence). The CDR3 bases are TGTGCCAGCAGCCAAGATCGGGGGACGAGACGGCAGTTCTTC. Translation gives CASSQDRGTRRQFF.

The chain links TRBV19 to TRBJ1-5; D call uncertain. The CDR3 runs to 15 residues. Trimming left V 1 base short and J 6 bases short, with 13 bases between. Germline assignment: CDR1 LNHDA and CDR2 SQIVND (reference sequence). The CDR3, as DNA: TGTGCCAGTAGTATAGTCAACTCTATGGGTCAGCCCCAGCATTTT. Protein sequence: CASSIVNSMGQPQHF.

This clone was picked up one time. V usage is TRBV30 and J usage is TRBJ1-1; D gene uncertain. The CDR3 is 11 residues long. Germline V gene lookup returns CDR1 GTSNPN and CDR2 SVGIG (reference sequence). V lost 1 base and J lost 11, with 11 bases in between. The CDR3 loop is CAWSARTRAFF. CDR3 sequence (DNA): TGTGCCTGGAGTGCCCGAACCCGGGCTTTCTTT.

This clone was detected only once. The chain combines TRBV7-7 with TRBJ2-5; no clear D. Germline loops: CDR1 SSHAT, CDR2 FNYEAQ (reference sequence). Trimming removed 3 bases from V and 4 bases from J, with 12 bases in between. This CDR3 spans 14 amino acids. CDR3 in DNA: TGTGCCAGCAGCTTGTCATCCGTTTCAGAGACCCAGTACTTC. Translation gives CASSLSSVSETQYF.

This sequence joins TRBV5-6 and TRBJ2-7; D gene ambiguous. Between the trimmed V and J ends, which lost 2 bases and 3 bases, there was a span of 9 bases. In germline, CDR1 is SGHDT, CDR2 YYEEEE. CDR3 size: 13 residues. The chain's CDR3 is CASSFNYLYEQYF. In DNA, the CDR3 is TGTGCCAGCAGCTTTAACTACCTCTACGAGCAGTACTTC.

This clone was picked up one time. CDR3 protein: CASSLAGTGATNEKLFF. The CDR3 DNA follows: TGCGCCAGCAGCTTAGCAGGGACGGGCGCAACTAATGAAAAACTGTTTTTT. This chain links TRBV5-1 with TRBJ1-4; possible D gene TRBD1, 5 bases. The CDR3 has 17 residues. Germline V gives CDR1 SGHRS, CDR2 YFSETQ. V was pared by 2 bases and J by 0 bases, with 14 bases between.

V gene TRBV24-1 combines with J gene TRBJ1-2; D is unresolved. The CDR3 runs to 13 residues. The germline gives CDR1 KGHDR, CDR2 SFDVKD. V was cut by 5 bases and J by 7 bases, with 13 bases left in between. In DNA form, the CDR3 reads TGTGCCACCAGTGTCGCGGGAGCCTCTGGCTACACCTTC. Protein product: CATSVAGASGYTF.